Each of the 12 T cell receptor beta chains below was sequenced from the same sample in a study of blood T cell repertoires in COVID-19. Produced via immunoSEQ multiplex PCR; TCRdb's table is partial and in-frame only. The sample lists a few hundred thousand clones, approximately 83% seen once, with 1.5% to 2% in the top ten. Sequencing was carried out using PBMCs or T cells enriched from blood (not recorded which). The receptors here all came from a woman aged 45-65 years who had recovered from COVID-19.

This clone has only a few counts. The chain combines TRBV6-1 with TRBJ2-7; 9 bases agree with TRBD1. V lost 0 bases and J lost 7; bases outside the gene matches: 7. Germline loops: CDR1 MNHNS, CDR2 SASEGT. This CDR3 is built from 15 residues. DNA for the CDR3: TGTGCCAGCAGTGAAGCTAAACAGGGGGCGAAGGAGCAGTACTTC. Amino acid sequence: CASSEAKQGAKEQYF.

This rearrangement joins TRBV3-1 (or the pseudogene TRBV3-2) to TRBJ1-5, with 10 bases identical to TRBD1. The trim removed 5 bases at V and 3 bases at J, leaving 10 bases unmatched. From germline, CDR1 is LGHDT and CDR2 YNNKEL (reference sequence). The CDR3 runs to 17 residues. The CDR3 region is CASSGRGQGSTNQPQHF. DNA for the CDR3: TGTGCCAGCAGCGGGCGGGGACAGGGGAGTACCAATCAGCCCCAGCATTTT.

This clone was observed a single time. The genes are TRBV28 and TRBJ2-1, with D possibly TRBD2 on 5 matching bases. Germline V gene sequence: CDR1 MDHEN, CDR2 SYDVKM. With 5 bases removed from V and 4 bases from J, the gap between germline ends came to 18 bases. The CDR3 spans 16 residues. Here the CDR3 reads CASSTLGSGPYNEQFF. The CDR3 region has the DNA TGTGCCAGCAGTACACTGGGAAGCGGACCTTACAATGAGCAGTTCTTC.

The chain joins TRBV19 to TRBJ2-1, with D maybe TRBD2 (6 bases). This CDR3 has 16 amino acids. Per germline, CDR1 LNHDA and CDR2 SQIVND (reference sequence). Trimming took off 0 bases at V and 4 bases at J, with 13 bases between the two ends. The CDR3 coding sequence is TGTGCCAGTAGTATAGACCGACTAGTAGGATACAATGAGCAGTTCTTC. This codes for CASSIDRLVGYNEQFF. The full variable domain, completed using reference TRBV19 and TRBJ2-1, is DGGITQSPKYLFRKEGQNVTLSCEQNLNHDAMYWYRQDPGQGLRLIYYSQIVNDFQKGDIAEGYSVSREKKESFPLTVTSAQKNPTAFYLCASSIDRLVGYNEQFFGPGTRLTVL.

The chain joins TRBV16 to TRBJ2-3; the D gene is possibly TRBD2 (6 bases). Deletions cut 7 bases from V and 4 bases from J, with 21 bases between. The CDR3 sequence is 16 residues long. The germline gives CDR1 KGHSY, CDR2 FQNENV. The CDR3 sequence is CASTGEGGNEADTQYF. CDR3 nucleotides: TGTGCCAGCACCGGCGAGGGCGGGAATGAGGCAGATACGCAGTATTTT. The full variable domain, its missing parts supplied by reference TRBV16 and TRBJ2-3, is GEEVAQTPKHLVRGEGQKAKLYCAPIKGHSYVFWYQQVLKNEFKFLISFQNENVFDETGMPKERFSAKCLPNSPCSLEIQATKLEDSAVYFCASTGEGGNEADTQYFGPGTRLTVL.

The rearrangement uses TRBV6-5 and TRBJ2-1; 7 bases fit TRBD1. The CDR3 consists of 13 residues. V was clipped by 6 bases and J by 12 bases; unmatched bases: 11. Germline-derived CDR1 and CDR2 are MNHEY and SVGAGI. CDR3 DNA sequence: TGTGCCAGCAGACCGGGACAGTTCTATCGGCAGTTCTTC. This codes for CASRPGQFYRQFF.

The genes are TRBV28 and TRBJ2-7, with D maybe TRBD1 (6 bases). Trimming stripped 5 bases from V and 2 bases from J, with 16 bases between. Per the germline V gene, CDR1 is MDHEN and CDR2 is SYDVKM. This CDR3 is built from 15 residues. The CDR3 nucleotides are TGTGCCAGCAGTCCTCCAGGGGAACTACCCTACGAGCAGTACTTC. Translation gives CASSPPGELPYEQYF.

This clone was seen more than once but under ten times. J is TRBJ1-6 and V is TRBV4-1; D call uncertain. Trimming cost V 0 bases and J 9 bases, with 6 bases left between them. Germline V lookup: CDR1 MGHRA, CDR2 YSYEKL. This CDR3 is 13 amino acids long. The CDR3 is CASSQELRSPLHF. CDR3 DNA sequence: TGCGCCAGCAGCCAAGAGTTGCGTTCACCCCTCCACTTT.

The J gene is TRBJ1-1, the V gene TRBV27; TRBD1 matches 8 bases. With 6 bases clipped from V and 10 bases from J, the junction kept 4 bases outside the gene matches. This CDR3 comprises 11 residues. Germline CDR1 MNHEY, CDR2 SMNVEV (reference sequence). The CDR3 DNA follows: TGTGCCAGCAGGGGACAGGCCGGAGCTTTCTTT. Its protein product is CASRGQAGAFF.

The CDR3 loop is CASTGGTGGAYTEAFF. DNA for the CDR3: TGTGCCAGCACCGGTGGGACAGGGGGCGCTTACACTGAAGCTTTCTTT. The V call is TRBV5-4, the J call TRBJ1-1; 12 nucleotides match TRBD1. Trimming cost V 6 bases and J 3 bases; bases outside gene matches: 9. The length of the CDR3 is 16 residues. Germline V gene data show CDR1 as SGHNT and CDR2 as YYREEE (reference sequence). The full variable domain, its missing parts supplied by reference TRBV5-4 and TRBJ1-1, is ETGVTQSPTHLIKTRGQQVTLRCSSQSGHNTVSWYQQALGQGPQFIFQYYREEENGRGNFPPRFSGLQFPNYSSELNVNALELDDSALYLCASTGGTGGAYTEAFFGQGTRLTVV.

The chain combines TRBV28 with TRBJ2-4; tentatively, D is TRBD2 (6 bases). Germline-derived CDR1 and CDR2 are MDHEN and SYDVKM. V was shortened by 3 bases and J by 11 bases, with 17 bases between the two germline ends. The CDR3 totals 14 residues. In DNA, the CDR3 is TGTGCCAGCAGTTTCGTCGGCGGGAAGTTCTTTCAGTACTTC. Encoded protein: CASSFVGGKFFQYF. The whole variable domain, remainder taken from reference TRBV28 and TRBJ2-4, is DVKVTQSSRYLVKRTGEKVFLECVQDMDHENMFWYRQDPGLGLRLIYFSYDVKMKEKGDIPEGYSVSREKKERFSLILESASTNQTSMYLCASSFVGGKFFQYFGAGTRLSVL.

For this clone: Other nucleotide sequences in the sample specify the same CDR3. This chain joins TRBV5-1 and TRBJ2-7, with D tentatively TRBD1 (5 bases). Trimming removed 4 bases at V and 2 bases at J, with 7 bases between. The CDR3 contains 12 residues. In germline, CDR1 is SGHRS, CDR2 YFSETQ. CDR3 residues: CASSLTAYEQYF. CDR3 sequence (DNA): TGCGCCAGCAGCCTGACAGCCTACGAGCAGTACTTC. The variable domain in full, completed from reference TRBV5-1 and TRBJ2-7, reads KAGVTQTPRYLIKTRGQQVTLSCSPISGHRSVSWYQQTPGQGLQFLFEYFSETQRNKGNFPGRFSGRQFSNSRSEMNVSTLELGDSALYLCASSLTAYEQYFGPGTRLTVT.